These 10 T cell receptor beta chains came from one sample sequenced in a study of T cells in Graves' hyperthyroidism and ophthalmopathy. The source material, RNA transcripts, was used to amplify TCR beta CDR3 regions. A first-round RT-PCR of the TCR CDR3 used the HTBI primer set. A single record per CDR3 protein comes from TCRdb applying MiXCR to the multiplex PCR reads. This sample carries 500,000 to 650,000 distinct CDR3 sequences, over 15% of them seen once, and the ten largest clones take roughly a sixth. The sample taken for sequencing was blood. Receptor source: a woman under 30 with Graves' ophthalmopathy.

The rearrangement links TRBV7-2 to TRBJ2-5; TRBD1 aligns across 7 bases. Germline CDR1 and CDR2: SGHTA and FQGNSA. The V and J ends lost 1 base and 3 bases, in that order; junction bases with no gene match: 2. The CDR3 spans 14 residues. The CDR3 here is CASSLDRGEETQYF. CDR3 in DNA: TGTGCCAGCAGCTTAGACAGGGGCGAAGAGACCCAGTACTTC.

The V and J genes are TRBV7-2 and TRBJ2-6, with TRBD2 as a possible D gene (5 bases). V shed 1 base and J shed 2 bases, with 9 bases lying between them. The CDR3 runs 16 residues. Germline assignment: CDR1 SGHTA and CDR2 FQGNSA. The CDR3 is CASSLVPGAGANVLTF. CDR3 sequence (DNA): TGTGCCAGCAGCTTAGTTCCCGGGGCTGGGGCCAACGTCCTGACTTTC.

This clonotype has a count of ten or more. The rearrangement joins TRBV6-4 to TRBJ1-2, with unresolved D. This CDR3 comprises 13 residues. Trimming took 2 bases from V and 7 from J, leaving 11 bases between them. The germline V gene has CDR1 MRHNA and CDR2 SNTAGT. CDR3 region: CASSDAEGAGYTF. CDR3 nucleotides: TGTGCCAGCAGTGACGCAGAGGGTGCTGGCTACACCTTC.

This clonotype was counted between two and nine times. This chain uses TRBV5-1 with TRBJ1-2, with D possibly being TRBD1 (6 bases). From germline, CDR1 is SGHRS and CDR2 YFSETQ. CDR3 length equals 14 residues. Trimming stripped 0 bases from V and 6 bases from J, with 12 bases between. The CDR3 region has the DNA TGCGCCAGCAGCTTGGATGCCAGGGGAGATGGCTACACCTTC. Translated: CASSLDARGDGYTF.

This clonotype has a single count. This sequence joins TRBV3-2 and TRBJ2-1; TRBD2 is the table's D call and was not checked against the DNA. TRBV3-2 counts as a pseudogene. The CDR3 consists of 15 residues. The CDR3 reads CASSQGAGGPNEQFF. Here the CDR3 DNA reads TGTGCCAGCAGCCAAGGTGCGGGAGGCCCAAATGAGCAGTTCTTC.

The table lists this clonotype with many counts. This CDR3 is CAINRQGWNTEAFF. CDR3 coding DNA: TGTGCCATCAACCGACAGGGCTGGAACACTGAAGCTTTCTTT. V gene TRBV10-3 combines with J gene TRBJ1-1, with 7 positions matching TRBD1. The CDR3 runs to 14 residues. Trimming at V came to 7 bases and at J to 1 base, leaving 6 bases not matched to a gene. In germline, CDR1 is ENHRY, CDR2 SYGVKD.

In DNA form, the CDR3 reads TGTGCCAGCAGCAACGGGGACAGGTTGGCCAAAAACATTCAGTACTTC. It translates to CASSNGDRLAKNIQYF. This chain links TRBV6-2 or TRBV6-3 with TRBJ2-4; 8 bases are a match to TRBD1. CDR1 is MNHEY, CDR2 SVGEGT, per germline. The CDR3 runs 16 residues. The V segment lost 6 bases and the J segment 1 base; nucleotides outside the gene matches: 8.

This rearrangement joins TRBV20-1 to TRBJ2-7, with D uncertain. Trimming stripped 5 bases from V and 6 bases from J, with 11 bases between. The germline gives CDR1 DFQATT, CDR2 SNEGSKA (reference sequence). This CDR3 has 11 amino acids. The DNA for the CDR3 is TGCAGTGCTGCCGCGGACGGCGAGCAGTACTTC. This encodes CSAAADGEQYF.

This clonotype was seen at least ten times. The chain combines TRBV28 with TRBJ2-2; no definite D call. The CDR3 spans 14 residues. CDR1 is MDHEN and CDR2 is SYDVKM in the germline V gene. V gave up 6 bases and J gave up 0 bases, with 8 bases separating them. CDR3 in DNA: TGTGCCAGCAGCCCTCAGACGAACACCGGGGAGCTGTTTTTT. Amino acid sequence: CASSPQTNTGELFF.

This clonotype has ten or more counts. CDR3 sequence reads: CASSHPGWGPGTDTQYF. The CDR3 nucleotides read TGTGCCAGCAGCCACCCGGGATGGGGCCCCGGAACAGATACGCAGTATTTT. This chain uses TRBV7-9 with TRBJ2-3; D possibly matches TRBD1 or TRBD2 (5 bases each). The germline CDR1 and CDR2 sequences are SEHNR and FQNEAQ (reference sequence). The V end lost 5 bases, the J end lost 3 bases, and 21 bases lay between the germline ends. The CDR3 has 17 residues. Combining the CDR3 with reference TRBV7-9 and TRBJ2-3 gives the whole variable domain DTGVSQNPRHKITKRGQNVTFRCDPISEHNRLYWYRQTLGQGPEFLTYFQNEAQLEKSRLLSDRFSAERPKGSFSTLEIQRTEQGDSAMYLCASSHPGWGPGTDTQYFGPGTRLTVL.